A single T cell receptor (beta chain) is shown here with its context. Its cognate antigen is unknown. V was shortened by 0 bases and J by 6 bases, with 27 bases between the two germline ends. This CDR3 has 19 residues. CDR1 and CDR2 from the germline V gene are SNHLY and FYNNEI. Isolated RNA was reverse transcribed in full, so expressed TCRB transcripts were sequenced. Stem cell-like memory T cell samples came in at an average of roughly 940,000 reads. This table comes from immunoSEQ multiplex PCR, and its TCRdb copy is limited to in-frame clones, with some not included. The table includes around 16,000 clones, about 70% detected once. This sample was included in a study of beta chain features in type 1 diabetes. Study-wide findings and caveats: People with Type 1 diabetes carried modestly yet significantly shorter TCRB CDR3s in all four CD4+ subsets. Because the template was cDNA, high-expressing cells might be over-represented.

Sorting that relied on CD45RO/CCR7/CD25/CD127/CD95/CD27 yielded CD4+ naive, central memory, regulatory and stem cell-like memory cells. The chain couples TRBV2 to TRBJ2-7; perhaps TRBD1 as D (6 bases). Sequences were obtained from stem cell memory CD4+ T cells from blood. The sequence was collected from a man in his thirties or forties with type 1 diabetes. CDR3 nucleotides: TGTGCCAGCAGTGAAGCCTTCCCCGGCCCGACAGGTATCCGCCGCGAGCAGTACTTC. Its translation is CASSEAFPGPTGIRREQYF.